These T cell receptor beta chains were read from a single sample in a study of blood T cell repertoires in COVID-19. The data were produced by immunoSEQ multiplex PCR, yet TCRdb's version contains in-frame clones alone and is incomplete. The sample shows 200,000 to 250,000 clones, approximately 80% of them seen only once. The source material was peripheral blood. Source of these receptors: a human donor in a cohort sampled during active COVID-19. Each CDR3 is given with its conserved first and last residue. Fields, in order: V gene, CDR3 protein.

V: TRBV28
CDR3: CASSPQQGVGGTEAFF

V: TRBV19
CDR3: CASSIGMTLETGELFF

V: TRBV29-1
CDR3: CSGLEVGGYTF

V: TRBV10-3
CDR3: CAIREGQGRGNTIYF

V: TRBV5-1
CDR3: CASSLGVEAFF

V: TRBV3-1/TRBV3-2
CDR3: CASSRGQGGDTGELFF

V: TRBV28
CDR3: CASSQGQGMNTEAFF

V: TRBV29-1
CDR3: CSVERIAQGLPEAFF

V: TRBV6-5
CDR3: CASSRQAGGNTIYF

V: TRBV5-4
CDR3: CASRLSGLSSGANVLTF

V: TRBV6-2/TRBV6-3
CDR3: CASSYSTYPTPMNTEAFF

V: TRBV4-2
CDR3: CASSQLGQSYEQYF

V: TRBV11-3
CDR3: CASSGSSGGDYEQYF

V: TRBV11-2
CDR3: CASSPSGRANTGELFF

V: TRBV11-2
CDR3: CASSFGGSAGFYEQYF

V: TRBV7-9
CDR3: CASSPGIFYNYGYTF

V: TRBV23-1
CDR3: CATLGGLNTEAFF

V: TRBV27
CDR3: CASNRQGPNSPLHF

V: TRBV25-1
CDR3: CASSGGGQNQPQHF

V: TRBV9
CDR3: CASSVPGTPRSYNEQFF

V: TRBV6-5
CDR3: CASSFTRGGNSPLHF

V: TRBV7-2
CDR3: CASSKSGSGETQYF